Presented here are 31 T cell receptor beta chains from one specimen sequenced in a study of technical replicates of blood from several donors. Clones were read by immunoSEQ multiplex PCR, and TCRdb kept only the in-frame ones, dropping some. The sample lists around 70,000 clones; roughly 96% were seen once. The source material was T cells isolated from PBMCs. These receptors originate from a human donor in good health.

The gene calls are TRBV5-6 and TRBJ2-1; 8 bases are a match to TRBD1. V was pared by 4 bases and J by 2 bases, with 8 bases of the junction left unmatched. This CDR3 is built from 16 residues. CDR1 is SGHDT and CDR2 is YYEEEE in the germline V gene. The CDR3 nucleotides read TGTGCCAGCAGCCTCTGGGGACAGGCGGCCTACAATGAGCAGTTCTTC. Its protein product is CASSLWGQAAYNEQFF.

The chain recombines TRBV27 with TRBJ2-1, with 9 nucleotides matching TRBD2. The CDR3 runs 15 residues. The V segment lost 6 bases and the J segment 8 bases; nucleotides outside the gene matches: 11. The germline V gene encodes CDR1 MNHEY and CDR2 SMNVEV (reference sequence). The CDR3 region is CASSPRRLAGDEQFF. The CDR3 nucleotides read TGTGCCAGCAGCCCCCGAAGGTTAGCGGGAGATGAGCAGTTCTTC.

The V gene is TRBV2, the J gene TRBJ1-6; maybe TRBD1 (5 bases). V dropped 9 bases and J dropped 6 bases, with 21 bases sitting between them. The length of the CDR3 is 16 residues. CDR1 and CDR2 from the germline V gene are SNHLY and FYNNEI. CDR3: CASLTALLSLNSPLHF. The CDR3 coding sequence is TGTGCCAGTTTGACAGCCCTTCTGAGTCTTAATTCACCCCTCCACTTT.

This CDR3 is CASSDGAGGPDTQYF. In nucleotides, the CDR3 is TGTGCCAGCAGTGATGGGGCGGGAGGACCAGATACGCAGTATTTT. The chain couples TRBV28 to TRBJ2-3; the match to TRBD2 covers 8 bases. V gave up 5 bases and J gave up 4 bases; unmatched junction bases: 8. Germline lookup yields CDR1 MDHEN and CDR2 SYDVKM. This CDR3 spans 15 amino acids.

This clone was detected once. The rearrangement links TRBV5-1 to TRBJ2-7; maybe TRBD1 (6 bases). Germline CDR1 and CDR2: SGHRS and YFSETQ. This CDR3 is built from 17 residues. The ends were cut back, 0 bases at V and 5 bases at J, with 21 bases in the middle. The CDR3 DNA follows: TGCGCCAGCAGCTTGGCCGGGGCCAGGGGTTTTACCGACGAGCAGTACTTC. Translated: CASSLAGARGFTDEQYF.

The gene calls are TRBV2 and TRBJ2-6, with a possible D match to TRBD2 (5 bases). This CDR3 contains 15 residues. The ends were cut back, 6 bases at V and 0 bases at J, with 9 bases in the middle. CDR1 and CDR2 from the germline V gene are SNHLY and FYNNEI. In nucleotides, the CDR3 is TGTGCCAGCAGAATAGGGAGCTCTGGGGCCAACGTCCTGACTTTC. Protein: CASRIGSSGANVLTF.

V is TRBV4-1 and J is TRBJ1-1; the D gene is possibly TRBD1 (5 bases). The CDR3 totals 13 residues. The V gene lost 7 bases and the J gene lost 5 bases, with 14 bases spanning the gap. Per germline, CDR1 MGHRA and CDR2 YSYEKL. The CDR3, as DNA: TGCGCCAGCAAGGTTCCGGGGGGGACTGAAGCTTTCTTT. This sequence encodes CASKVPGGTEAFF.

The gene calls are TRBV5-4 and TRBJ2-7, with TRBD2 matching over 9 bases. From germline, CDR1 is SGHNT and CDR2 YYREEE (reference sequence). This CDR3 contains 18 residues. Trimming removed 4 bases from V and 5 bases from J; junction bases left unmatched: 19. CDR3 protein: CASSPRAGGPRGNHEQYF. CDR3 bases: TGTGCCAGCAGCCCCCGAGCGGGGGGCCCTCGAGGGAACCACGAGCAGTACTTC.

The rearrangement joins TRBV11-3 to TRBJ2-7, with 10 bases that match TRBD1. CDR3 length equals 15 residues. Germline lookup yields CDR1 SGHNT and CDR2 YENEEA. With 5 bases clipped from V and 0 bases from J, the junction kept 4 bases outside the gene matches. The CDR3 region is CASSPRDRGSYEQYF. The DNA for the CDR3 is TGTGCCAGCAGCCCCCGGGACAGGGGCTCCTACGAGCAGTACTTC.

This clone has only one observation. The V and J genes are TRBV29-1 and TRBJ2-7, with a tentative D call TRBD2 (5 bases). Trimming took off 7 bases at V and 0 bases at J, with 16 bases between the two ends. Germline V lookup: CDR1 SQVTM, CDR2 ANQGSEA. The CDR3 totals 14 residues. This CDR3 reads CSAVPSGHSYEQYF. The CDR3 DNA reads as TGCAGCGCCGTGCCCAGCGGTCACTCCTACGAGCAGTACTTC.

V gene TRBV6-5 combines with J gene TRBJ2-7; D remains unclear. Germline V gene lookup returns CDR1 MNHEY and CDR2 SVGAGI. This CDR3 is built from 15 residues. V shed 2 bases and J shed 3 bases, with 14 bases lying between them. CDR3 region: CASSYPLRAYYEQYF. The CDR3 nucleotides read TGTGCCAGCAGTTACCCCCTTAGAGCGTACTACGAGCAGTACTTC.

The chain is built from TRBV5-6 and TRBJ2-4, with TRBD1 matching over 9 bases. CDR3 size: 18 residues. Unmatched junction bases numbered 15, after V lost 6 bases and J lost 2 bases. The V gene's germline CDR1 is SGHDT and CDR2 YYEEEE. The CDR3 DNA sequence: TGTGCCAGCATTTTCCGGGACAGGGCGTTCTCCTCCAAAAACATTCAGTACTTC. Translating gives CASIFRDRAFSSKNIQYF.

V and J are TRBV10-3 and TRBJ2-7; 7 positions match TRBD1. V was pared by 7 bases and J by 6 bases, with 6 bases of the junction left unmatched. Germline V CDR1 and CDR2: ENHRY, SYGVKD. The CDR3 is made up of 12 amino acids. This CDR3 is CAITPTGSEQYF. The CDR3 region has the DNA TGTGCCATCACCCCGACAGGGTCCGAGCAGTACTTC.

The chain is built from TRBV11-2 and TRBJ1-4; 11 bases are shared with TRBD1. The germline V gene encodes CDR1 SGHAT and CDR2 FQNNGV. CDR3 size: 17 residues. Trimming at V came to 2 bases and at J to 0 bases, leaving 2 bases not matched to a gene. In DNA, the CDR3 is TGTGCCAGCAGCTTAAGGGGACAGGGGGCAACTAATGAAAAACTGTTTTTT. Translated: CASSLRGQGATNEKLFF.

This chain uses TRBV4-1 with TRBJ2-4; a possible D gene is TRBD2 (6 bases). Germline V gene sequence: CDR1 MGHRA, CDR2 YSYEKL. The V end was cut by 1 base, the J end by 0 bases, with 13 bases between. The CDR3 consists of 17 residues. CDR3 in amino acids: CASSQVTGGIAKNIQYF. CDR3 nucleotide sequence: TGCGCCAGCAGCCAAGTCACCGGGGGAATAGCCAAAAACATTCAGTACTTC.

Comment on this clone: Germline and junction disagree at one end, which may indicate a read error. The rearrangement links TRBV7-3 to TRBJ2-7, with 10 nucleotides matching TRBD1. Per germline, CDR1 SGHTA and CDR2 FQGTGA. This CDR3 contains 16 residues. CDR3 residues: CASSLTGTGVPYEQYF. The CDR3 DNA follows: TGTGCCAGCAGCCTAACCGGGACAGGGGTACCCTACGAGCAGTACTTC. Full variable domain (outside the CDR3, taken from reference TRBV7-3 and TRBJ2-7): GAGVSQTPSNKVTEKGKYVELRCDPISGHTALYWYRQSLGQGPEFLIYFQGTGAADDSGLPNDRFFAVRPEGSVSTLKIQRTERGDSAVYLCASSLTGTGVPYEQYFGPGTRLTVT.

As DNA, the CDR3 is TGTGCCATCAGTGATTCAGTGCAAACCTACGAGCAGTACTTC. It translates to CAISDSVQTYEQYF. The chain links TRBV10-3 to TRBJ2-7; no clear D. The germline gives CDR1 ENHRY, CDR2 SYGVKD. CDR3 size: 14 residues. V lost 3 bases and J lost 2, with 11 bases in between.

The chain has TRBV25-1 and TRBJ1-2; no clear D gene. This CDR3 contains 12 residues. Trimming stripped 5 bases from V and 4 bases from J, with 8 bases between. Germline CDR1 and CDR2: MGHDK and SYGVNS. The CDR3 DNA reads TGTGCCAGCAGTACTCCCGGCTATGGCTACACCTTC. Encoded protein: CASSTPGYGYTF.

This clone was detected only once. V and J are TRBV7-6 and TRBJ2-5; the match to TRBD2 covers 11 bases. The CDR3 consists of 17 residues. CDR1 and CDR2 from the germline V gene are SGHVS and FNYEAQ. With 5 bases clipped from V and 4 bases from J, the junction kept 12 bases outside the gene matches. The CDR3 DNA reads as TGTGCCAGCAGCCCCGAGTCTTTAGCGGGAGGGGTAGAGACCCAGTACTTC. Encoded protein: CASSPESLAGGVETQYF.

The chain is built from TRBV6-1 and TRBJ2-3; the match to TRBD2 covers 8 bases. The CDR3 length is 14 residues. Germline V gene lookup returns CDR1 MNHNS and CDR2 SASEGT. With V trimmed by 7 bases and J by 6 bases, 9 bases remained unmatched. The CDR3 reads CASIQRGGLDTQYF. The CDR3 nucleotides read TGTGCCAGCATTCAACGGGGGGGTTTGGATACGCAGTATTTT.

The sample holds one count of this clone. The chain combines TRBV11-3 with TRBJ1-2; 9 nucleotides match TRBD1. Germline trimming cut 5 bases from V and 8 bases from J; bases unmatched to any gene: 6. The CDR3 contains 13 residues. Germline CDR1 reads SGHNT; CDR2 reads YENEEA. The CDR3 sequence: CASSPGQGRGYTF. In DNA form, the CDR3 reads TGTGCCAGCAGCCCCGGACAGGGGAGGGGCTACACCTTC. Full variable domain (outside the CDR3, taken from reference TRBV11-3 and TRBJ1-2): EAGVVQSPRYKIIEKKQPVAFWCNPISGHNTLYWYLQNLGQGPELLIRYENEEAVDDSQLPKDRFSAERLKGVDSTLKIQPAELGDSAVYLCASSPGQGRGYTFGSGTRLTVV.

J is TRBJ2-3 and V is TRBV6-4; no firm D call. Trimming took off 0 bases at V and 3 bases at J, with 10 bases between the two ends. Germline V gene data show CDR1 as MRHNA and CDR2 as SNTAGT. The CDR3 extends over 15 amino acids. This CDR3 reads CASSDSNLRTDTQYF. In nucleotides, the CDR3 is TGTGCCAGCAGTGACTCGAATCTGCGAACAGATACGCAGTATTTT.

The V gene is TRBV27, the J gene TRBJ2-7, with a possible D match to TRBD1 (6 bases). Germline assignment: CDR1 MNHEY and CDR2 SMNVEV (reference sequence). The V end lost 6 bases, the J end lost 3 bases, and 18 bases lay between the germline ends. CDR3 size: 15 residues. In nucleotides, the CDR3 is TGTGCCAGCAGCCCCGCAGGGCTAGGGGGCTACGAGCAGTACTTC. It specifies CASSPAGLGGYEQYF.

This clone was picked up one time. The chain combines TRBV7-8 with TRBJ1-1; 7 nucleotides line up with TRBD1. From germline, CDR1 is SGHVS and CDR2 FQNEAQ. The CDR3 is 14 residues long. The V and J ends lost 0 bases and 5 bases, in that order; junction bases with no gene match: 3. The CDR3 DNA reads TGTGCCAGCAGCTTAGCGGCAGGGGGGACTGAAGCTTTCTTT. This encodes CASSLAAGGTEAFF.

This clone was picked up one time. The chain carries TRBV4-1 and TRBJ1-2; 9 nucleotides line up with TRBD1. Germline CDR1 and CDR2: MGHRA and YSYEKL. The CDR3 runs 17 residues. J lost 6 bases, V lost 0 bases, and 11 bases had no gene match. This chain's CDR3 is CASSQEFRDRAIHGYTF. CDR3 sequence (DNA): TGCGCCAGCAGCCAAGAGTTCAGGGACAGGGCGATCCATGGCTACACCTTC.

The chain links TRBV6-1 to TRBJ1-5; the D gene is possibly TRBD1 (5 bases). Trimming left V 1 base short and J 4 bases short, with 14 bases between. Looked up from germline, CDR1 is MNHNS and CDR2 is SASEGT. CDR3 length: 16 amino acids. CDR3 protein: CASSEVWGERNQPQHF. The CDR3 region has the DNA TGTGCCAGCAGTGAAGTTTGGGGGGAACGAAATCAGCCCCAGCATTTT.

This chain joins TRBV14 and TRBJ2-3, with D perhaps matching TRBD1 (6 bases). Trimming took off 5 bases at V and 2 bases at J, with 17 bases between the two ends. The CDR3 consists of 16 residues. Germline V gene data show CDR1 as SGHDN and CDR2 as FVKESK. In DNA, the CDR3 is TGTGCCAGCAGCTATAGACAGGCCTACCTCACAGATACGCAGTATTTT. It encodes CASSYRQAYLTDTQYF.

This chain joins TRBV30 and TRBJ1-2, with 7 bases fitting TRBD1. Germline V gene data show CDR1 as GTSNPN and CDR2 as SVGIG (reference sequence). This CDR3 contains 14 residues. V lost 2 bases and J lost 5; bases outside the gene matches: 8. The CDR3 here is CAWSYRGQLYGYTF. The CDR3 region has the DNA TGTGCCTGGAGTTATAGGGGACAGCTATATGGCTACACCTTC.

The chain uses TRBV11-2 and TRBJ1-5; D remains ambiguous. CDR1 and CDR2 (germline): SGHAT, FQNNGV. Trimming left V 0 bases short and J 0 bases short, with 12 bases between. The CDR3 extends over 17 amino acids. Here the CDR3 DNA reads TGTGCCAGCAGCTTAGATAGTGTCAGGTTTAGCAATCAGCCCCAGCATTTT. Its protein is CASSLDSVRFSNQPQHF.

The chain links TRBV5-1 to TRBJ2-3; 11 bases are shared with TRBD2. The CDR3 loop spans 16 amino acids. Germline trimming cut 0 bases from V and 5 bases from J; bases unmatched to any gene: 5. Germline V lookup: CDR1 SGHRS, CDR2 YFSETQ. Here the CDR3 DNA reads TGCGCCAGCAGCTTGGGAACTAGCGGGAGAATAGATACGCAGTATTTT. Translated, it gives CASSLGTSGRIDTQYF.

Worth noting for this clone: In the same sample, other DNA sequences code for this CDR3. The CDR3 region has the DNA TGTGCCAGCAGCTTGGGTGGCACCTTGAACACTGAAGCTTTCTTT. The encoded protein is CASSLGGTLNTEAFF. The chain combines TRBV5-4 with TRBJ1-1; D ambiguous. The CDR3 extends over 15 amino acids. Germline CDR1 SGHNT, CDR2 YYREEE (reference sequence). Trimming removed 0 bases from V and 0 bases from J, with 9 bases in between. Full variable domain (missing parts from reference TRBV5-4 and TRBJ1-1): ETGVTQSPTHLIKTRGQQVTLRCSSQSGHNTVSWYQQALGQGPQFIFQYYREEENGRGNFPPRFSGLQFPNYSSELNVNALELDDSALYLCASSLGGTLNTEAFFGQGTRLTVV.